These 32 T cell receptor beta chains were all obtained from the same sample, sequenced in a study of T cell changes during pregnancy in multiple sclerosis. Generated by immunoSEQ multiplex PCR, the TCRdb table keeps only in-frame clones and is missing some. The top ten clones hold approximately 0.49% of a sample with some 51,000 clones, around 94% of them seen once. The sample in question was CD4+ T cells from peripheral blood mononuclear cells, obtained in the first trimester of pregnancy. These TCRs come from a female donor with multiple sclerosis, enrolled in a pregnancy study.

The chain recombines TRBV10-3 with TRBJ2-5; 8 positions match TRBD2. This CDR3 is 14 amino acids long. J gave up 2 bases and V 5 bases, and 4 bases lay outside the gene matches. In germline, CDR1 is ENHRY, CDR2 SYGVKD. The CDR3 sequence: CAISTPGGQETQYF. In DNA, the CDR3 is TGTGCCATCAGTACCCCGGGGGGGCAAGAGACCCAGTACTTC.

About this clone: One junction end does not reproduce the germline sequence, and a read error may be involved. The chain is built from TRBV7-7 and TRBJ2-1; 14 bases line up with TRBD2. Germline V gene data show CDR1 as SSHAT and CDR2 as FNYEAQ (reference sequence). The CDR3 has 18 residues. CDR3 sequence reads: CASSKGLAGANLYNEQFF. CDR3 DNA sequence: TGTGCTAGCAGCAAGGGACTAGCGGGGGCGAACCTATACAATGAGCAGTTCTTC.

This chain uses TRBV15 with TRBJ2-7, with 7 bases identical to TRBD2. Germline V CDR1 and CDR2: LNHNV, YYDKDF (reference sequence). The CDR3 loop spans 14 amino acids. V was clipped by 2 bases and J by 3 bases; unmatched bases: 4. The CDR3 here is CATSRTGGFYEQYF. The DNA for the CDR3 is TGTGCCACCAGCAGAACGGGAGGTTTCTACGAGCAGTACTTC.

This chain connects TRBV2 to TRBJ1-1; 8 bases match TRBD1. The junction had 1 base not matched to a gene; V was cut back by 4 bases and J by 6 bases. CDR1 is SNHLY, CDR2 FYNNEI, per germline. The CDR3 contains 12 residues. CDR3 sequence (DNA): TGTGCCAGCAGTGCAGGGGGCGCTGAAGCTTTCTTT. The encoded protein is CASSAGGAEAFF.

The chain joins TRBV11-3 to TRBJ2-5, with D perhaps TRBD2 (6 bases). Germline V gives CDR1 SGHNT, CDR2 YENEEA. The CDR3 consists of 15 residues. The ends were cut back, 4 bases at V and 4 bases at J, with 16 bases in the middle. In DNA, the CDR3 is TGTGCCAGCAGCTATACCGGGAGAGGACCAGAGACCCAGTACTTC. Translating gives CASSYTGRGPETQYF.

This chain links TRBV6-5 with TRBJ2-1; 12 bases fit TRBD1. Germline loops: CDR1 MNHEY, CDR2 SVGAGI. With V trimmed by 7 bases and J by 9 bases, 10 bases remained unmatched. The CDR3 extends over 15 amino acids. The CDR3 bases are TGTGCCAGCACCTTGGGACAGGGGGCTGTTCTTGAGCAGTTCTTC. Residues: CASTLGQGAVLEQFF.

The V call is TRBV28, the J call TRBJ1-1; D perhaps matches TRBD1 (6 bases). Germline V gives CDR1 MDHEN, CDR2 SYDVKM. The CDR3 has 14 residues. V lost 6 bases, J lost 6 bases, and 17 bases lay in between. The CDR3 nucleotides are TGTGCCAGCAGCTCCGGGACACGTAACCCTGAAGCTTTCTTT. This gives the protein CASSSGTRNPEAFF.

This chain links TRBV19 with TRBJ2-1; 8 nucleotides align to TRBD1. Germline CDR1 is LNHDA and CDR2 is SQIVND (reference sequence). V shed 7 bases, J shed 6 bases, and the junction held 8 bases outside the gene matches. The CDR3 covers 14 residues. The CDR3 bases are TGTGCCAGTAATTTTATGGACAGGGTCAATGAGCAGTTCTTC. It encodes CASNFMDRVNEQFF.

CDR3 sequence (DNA): TGTGCCTGGAGTGTTGCGGTGAACACTGAAGCTTTCTTT. This translates into CAWSVAVNTEAFF. This rearrangement joins TRBV30 to TRBJ1-1; D not resolved. The CDR3 length is 13 residues. Germline V gives CDR1 GTSNPN, CDR2 SVGIG (reference sequence). V lost 0 bases, J lost 0 bases, and 5 bases lay in between.

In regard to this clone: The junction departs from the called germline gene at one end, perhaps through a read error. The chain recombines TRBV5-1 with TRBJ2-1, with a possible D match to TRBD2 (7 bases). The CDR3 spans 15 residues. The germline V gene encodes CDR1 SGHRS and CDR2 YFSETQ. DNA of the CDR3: TGCGCCAGCAGCTCGTCGAGTGGGGGGGCCGATACCTACCTCTTC. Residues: CASSSSSGGADTYLF. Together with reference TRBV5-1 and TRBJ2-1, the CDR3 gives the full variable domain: KAGVTQTPRYLIKTRGQQVTLSCSPISGHRSVSWYQQTPGQGLQFLFEYFSETQRNKGNFPGRFSGRQFSNSRSEMNVSTLELGDSALYLCASSSSSGGADTYLFGPGTRLTVL.

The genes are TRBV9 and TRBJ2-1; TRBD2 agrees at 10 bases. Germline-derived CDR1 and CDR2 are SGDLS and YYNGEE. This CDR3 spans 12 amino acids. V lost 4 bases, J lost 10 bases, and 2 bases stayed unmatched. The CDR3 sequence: CASSRTSGEQFF. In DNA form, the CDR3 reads TGTGCCAGCAGCCGGACTAGCGGAGAGCAGTTCTTC.

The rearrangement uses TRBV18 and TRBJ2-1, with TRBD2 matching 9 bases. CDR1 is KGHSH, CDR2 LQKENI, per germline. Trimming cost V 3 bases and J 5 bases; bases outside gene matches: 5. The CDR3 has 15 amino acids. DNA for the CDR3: TGTGCCAGCTCACCGGAACTAGCGGGCGACAATGAGCAGTTCTTC. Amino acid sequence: CASSPELAGDNEQFF.

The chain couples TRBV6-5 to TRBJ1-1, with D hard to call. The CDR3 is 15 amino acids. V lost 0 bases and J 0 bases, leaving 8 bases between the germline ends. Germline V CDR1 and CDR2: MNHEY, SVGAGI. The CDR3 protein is CASSYSGTLNTEAFF. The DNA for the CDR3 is TGTGCCAGCAGTTACTCTGGCACCTTGAACACTGAAGCTTTCTTT.

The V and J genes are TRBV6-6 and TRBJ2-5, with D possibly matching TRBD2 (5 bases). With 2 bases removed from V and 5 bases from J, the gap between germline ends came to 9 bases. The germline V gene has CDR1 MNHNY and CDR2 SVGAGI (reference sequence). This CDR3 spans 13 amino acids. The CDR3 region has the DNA TGTGCCAGCAGTTACACTAGGATGGAGACCCAGTACTTC. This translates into CASSYTRMETQYF.

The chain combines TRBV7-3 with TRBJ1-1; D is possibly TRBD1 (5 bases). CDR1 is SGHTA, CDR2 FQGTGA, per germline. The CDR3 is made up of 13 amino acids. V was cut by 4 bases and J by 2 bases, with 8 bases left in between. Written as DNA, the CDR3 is TGTGCCAGCAGCTCCGGACACAACACTGAAGCTTTCTTT. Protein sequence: CASSSGHNTEAFF.

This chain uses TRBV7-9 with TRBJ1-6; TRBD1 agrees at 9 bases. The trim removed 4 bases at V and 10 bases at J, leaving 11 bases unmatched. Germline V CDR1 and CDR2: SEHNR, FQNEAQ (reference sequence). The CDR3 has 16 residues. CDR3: CASSSVVGQGGSPLHF. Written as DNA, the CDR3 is TGTGCCAGCAGCTCCGTAGTGGGACAGGGTGGCTCACCCCTCCACTTT.

The CDR3 coding sequence is TGTGCCAGCAGCGACCGGGACAGGGGGAATTCACCCCTCCACTTT. Its translation is CASSDRDRGNSPLHF. The chain carries TRBV9 and TRBJ1-6; 11 bases map to TRBD1. The junction had 3 bases not matched to a gene; V was cut back by 3 bases and J by 7 bases. Germline CDR1 SGDLS, CDR2 YYNGEE. The CDR3 is 15 residues long.

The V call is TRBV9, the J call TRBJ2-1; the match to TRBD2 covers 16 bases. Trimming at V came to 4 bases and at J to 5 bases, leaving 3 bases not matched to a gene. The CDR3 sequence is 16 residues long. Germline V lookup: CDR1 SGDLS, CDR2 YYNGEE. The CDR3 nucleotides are TGTGCCAGCAGCCCCGGGACTAGCGGGGGGGACAATGAGCAGTTCTTC. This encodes CASSPGTSGGDNEQFF.

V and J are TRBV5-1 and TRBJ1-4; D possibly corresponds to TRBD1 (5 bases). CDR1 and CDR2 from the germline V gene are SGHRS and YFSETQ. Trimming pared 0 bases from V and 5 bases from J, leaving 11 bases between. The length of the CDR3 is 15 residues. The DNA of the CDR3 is TGCGCCAGCAGCTTGGGGAGTCGGGGGAATGAAAAACTGTTTTTT. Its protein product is CASSLGSRGNEKLFF.

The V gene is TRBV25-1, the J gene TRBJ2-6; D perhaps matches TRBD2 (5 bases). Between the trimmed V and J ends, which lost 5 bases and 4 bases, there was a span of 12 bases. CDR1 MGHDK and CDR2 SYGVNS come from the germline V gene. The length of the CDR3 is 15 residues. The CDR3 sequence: CASSLRARGANVLTF. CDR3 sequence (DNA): TGTGCCAGCAGTCTGAGGGCAAGGGGGGCCAACGTCCTGACTTTC.

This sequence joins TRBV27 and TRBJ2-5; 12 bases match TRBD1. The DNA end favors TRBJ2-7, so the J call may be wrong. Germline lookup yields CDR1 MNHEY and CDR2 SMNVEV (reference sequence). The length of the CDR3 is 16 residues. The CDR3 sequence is CASSTIRDRGPHEQYF. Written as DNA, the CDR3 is TGTGCCAGCAGTACAATCCGGGACAGGGGGCCCCACGAGCAGTACTTC.

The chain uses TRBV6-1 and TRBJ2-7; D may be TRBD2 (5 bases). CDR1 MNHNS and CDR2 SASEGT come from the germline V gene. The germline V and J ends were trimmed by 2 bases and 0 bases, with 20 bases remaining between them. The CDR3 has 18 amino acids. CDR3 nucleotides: TGTGCCAGCAGTGAACAAGTCCCAGCCGGGGTCTCCTCCTACGAGCAGTACTTC. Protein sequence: CASSEQVPAGVSSYEQYF.

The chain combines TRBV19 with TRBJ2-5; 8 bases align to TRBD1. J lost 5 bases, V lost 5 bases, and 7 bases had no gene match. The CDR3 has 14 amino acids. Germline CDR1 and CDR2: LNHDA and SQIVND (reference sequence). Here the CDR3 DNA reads TGTGCCAGTAGTCCCGGACAGGGTAGGGAGACCCAGTACTTC. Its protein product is CASSPGQGRETQYF.

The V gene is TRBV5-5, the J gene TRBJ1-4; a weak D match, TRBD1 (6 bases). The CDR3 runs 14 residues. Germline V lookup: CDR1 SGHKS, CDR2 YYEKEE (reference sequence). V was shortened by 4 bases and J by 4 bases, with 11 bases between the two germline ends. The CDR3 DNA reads TGTGCCAGCAGCGCCAGGACAGTTAATGAAAAACTGTTTTTT. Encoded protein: CASSARTVNEKLFF.

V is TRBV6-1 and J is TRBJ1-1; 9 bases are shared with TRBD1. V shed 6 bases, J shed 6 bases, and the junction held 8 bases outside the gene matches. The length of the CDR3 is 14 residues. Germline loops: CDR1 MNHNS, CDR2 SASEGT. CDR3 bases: TGTGCCAGCAGCGTGGACAGGGGAAGTTCTGAAGCTTTCTTT. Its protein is CASSVDRGSSEAFF.

In nucleotides, the CDR3 is TGTGCCAGCAGCCCCAGACAATGGGAAGAGACCCAGTACTTC. This sequence encodes CASSPRQWEETQYF. This chain connects TRBV11-2 to TRBJ2-5; D is undetermined. The ends were cut back, 5 bases at V and 3 bases at J, with 13 bases in the middle. The CDR3 extends over 14 amino acids. Germline V gene data show CDR1 as SGHAT and CDR2 as FQNNGV.

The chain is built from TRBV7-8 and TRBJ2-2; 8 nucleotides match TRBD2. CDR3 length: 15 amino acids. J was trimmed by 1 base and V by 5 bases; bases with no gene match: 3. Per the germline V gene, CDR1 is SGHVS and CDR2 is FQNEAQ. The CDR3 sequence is CASSLSGGNTGELFF. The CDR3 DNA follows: TGTGCCAGCAGCCTCAGCGGGGGGAACACCGGGGAGCTGTTTTTT.

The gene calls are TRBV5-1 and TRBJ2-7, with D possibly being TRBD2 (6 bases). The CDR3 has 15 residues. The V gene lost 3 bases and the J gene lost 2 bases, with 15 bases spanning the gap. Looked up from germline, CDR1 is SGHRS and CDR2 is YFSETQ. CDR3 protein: CASSSDGGVPYEQYF. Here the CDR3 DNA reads TGCGCCAGCAGCTCCGACGGGGGAGTCCCCTACGAGCAGTACTTC. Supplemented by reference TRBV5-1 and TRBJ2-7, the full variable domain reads KAGVTQTPRYLIKTRGQQVTLSCSPISGHRSVSWYQQTPGQGLQFLFEYFSETQRNKGNFPGRFSGRQFSNSRSEMNVSTLELGDSALYLCASSSDGGVPYEQYFGPGTRLTVT.

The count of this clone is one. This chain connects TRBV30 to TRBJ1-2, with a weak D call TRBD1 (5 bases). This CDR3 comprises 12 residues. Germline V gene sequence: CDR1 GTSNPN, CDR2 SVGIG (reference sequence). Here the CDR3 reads CALKRGGYGYTF. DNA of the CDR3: TGTGCACTGAAACGGGGGGGCTATGGCTACACCTTC.

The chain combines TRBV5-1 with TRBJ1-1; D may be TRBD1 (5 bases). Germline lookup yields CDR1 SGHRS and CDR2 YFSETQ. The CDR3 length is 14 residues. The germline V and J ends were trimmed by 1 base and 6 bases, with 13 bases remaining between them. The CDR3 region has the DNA TGCGCCAGCAGCTTGCAGGGCGGGGGGGCTGAAGCTTTCTTT. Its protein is CASSLQGGGAEAFF. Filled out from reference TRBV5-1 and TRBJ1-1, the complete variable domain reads KAGVTQTPRYLIKTRGQQVTLSCSPISGHRSVSWYQQTPGQGLQFLFEYFSETQRNKGNFPGRFSGRQFSNSRSEMNVSTLELGDSALYLCASSLQGGGAEAFFGQGTRLTVV.

The CDR3, as DNA: TGTGCCTCCCCGGACAGAAACACTGAAGCTTTCTTT. It encodes CASPDRNTEAFF. The chain is built from TRBV30 and TRBJ1-1; tentative D call: TRBD1 (6 bases). V was cut by 7 bases and J by 2 bases, with 11 bases left in between. The germline V gene encodes CDR1 GTSNPN and CDR2 SVGIG (reference sequence). This CDR3 spans 12 amino acids.

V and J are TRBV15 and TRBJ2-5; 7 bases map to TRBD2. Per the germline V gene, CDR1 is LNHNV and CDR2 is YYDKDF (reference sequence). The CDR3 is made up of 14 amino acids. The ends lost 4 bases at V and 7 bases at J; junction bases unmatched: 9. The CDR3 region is CATSKLGGSGTQYF. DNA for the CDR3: TGTGCCACCAGCAAGTTGGGGGGGTCCGGGACCCAGTACTTC.